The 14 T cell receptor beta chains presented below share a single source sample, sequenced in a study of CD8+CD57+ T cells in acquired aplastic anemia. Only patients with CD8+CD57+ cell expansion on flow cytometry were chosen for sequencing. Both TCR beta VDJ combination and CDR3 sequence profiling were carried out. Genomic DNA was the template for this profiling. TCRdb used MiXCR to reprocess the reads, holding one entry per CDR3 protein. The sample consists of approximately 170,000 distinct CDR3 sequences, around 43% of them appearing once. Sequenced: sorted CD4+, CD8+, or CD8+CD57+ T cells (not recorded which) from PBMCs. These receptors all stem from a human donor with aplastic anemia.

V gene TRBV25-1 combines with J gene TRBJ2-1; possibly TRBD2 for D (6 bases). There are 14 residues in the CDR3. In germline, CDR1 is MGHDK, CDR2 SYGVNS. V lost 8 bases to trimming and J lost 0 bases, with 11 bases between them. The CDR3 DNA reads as TGTGCCAGCCAGGGAGGCTACTCCTACAATGAGCAGTTCTTC. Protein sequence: CASQGGYSYNEQFF. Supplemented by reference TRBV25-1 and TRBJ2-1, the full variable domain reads EADIYQTPRYLVIGTGKKITLECSQTMGHDKMYWYQQDPGMELHLIHYSYGVNSTEKGDLSSESTVSRIRTEHFPLTLESARPSHTSQYLCASQGGYSYNEQFFGPGTRLTVL.

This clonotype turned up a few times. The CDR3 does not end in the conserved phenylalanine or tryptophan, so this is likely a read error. The CDR3 loop reads CSVGPDRGAEQYL. Written as DNA, the CDR3 is TGCAGCGTTGGCCCCGACAGAGGGGCCGAGCAGTACCTC. V and J are TRBV29-1 and TRBJ2-7; either TRBD1 or TRBD2 may fit D (5 bases each). With 4 bases removed from V and 6 bases from J, the gap between germline ends came to 16 bases. The CDR3 spans 13 residues. CDR1 and CDR2 from the germline V gene are SQVTM and ANQGSEA.

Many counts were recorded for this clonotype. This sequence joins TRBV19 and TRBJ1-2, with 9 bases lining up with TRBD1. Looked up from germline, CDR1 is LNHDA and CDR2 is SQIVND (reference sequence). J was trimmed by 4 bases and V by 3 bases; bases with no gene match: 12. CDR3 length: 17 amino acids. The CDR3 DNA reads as TGTGCCAGTAGTATTAGAGCCGGGACAGGGAGAGCCTATGGCTACACCTTC. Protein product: CASSIRAGTGRAYGYTF.

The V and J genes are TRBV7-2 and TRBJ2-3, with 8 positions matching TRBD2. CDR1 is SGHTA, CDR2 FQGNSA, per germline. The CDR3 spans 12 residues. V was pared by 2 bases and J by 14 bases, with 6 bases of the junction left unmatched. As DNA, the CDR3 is TGTGCCAGCAGCTTAACCCGGGGGGGATTGTATTTT. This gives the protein CASSLTRGGLYF.

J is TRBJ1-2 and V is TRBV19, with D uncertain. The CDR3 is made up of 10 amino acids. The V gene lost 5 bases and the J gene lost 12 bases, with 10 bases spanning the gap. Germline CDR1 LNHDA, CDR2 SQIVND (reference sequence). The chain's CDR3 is CASSLSGNTF. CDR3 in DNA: TGTGCCAGTAGTTTATCTGGAAACACCTTC.

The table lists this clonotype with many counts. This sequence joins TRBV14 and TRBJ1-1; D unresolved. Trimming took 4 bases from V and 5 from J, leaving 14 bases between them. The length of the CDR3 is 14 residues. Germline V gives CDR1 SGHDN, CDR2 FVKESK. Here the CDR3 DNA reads TGTGCCAGCAGCCTAAGTGGGCGTGGGACTGAAGCTTTCTTT. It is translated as CASSLSGRGTEAFF. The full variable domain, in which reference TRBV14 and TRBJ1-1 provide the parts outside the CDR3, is EAGVTQFPSHSVIEKGQTVTLRCDPISGHDNLYWYRRVMGKEIKFLLHFVKESKQDESGMPNNRFLAERTGGTYSTLKVQPAELEDSGVYFCASSLSGRGTEAFFGQGTRLTVV.

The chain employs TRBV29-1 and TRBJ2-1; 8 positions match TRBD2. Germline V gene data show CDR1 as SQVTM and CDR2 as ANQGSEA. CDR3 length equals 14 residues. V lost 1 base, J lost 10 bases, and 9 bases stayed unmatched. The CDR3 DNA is TGCAGCGTTGAAGTGCGGGAGGAGCCCTACGAGCAGTTCTTC. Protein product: CSVEVREEPYEQFF.

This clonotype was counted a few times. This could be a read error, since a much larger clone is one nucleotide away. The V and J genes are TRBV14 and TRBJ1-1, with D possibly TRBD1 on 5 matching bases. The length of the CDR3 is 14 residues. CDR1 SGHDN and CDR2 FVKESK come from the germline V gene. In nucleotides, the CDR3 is TGTGCCAGCAGCCTAAGTGGGCGTGGGACTGGAGCTTTCTTT. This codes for CASSLSGRGTGAFF.

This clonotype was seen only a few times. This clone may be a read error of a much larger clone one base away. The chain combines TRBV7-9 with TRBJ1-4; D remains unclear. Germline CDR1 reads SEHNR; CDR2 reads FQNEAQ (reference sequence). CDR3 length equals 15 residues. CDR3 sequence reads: CARSSAPAPNEKLFF. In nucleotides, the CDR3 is TGTGCCCGCAGCTCCGCCCCGGCCCCTAATGAAAAACTGTTTTTT.

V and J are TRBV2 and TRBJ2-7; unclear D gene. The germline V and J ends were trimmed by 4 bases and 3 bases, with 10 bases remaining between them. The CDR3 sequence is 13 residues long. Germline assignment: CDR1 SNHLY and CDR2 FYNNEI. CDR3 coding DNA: TGTGCCAGCAGTGTGGGATTCCTCTACGAGCAGTACGTC. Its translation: CASSVGFLYEQYV.

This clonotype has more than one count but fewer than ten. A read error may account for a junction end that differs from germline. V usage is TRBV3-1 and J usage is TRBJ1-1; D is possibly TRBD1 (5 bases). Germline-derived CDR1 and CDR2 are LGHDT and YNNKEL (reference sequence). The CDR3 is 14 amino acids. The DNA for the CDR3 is TGTGCCAGCAGCCCCCCCGCAGGGTACACTGTAGCTTTCTTT. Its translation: CASSPPAGYTVAFF.

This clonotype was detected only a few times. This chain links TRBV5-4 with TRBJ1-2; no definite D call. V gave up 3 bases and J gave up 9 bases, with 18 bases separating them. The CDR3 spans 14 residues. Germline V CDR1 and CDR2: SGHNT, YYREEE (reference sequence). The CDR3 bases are TGTGCCAGCAGCTCGCCCCCTGACTACTACAGCTACACCTTC. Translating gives CASSSPPDYYSYTF.

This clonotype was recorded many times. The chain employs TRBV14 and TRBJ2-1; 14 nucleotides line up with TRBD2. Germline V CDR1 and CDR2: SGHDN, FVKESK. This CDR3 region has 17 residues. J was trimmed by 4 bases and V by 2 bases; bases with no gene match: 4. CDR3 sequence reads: CASSQRGLAGAYNEQFF. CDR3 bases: TGTGCCAGCAGCCAAAGGGGACTAGCGGGGGCATACAATGAGCAGTTCTTC.

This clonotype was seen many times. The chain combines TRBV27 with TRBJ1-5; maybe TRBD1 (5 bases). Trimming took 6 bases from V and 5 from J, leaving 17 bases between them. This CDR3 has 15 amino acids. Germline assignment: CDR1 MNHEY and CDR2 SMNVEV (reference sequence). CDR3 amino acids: CASRQSSREHQPQHF. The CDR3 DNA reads TGTGCCAGCAGGCAATCGTCCAGGGAGCATCAGCCCCAGCATTTT.